A single sample is the source of the 5 T cell receptor beta chains below, sequenced in a study of vaccination and CD4 T cells after COVID-19. Each CDR3 protein gets one entry after TCRdb re-called the PCR reads with MiXCR. There are 20,000 to 25,000 distinct CDR3 sequences in the sample; about three fifths occur only once, and around 0.97% lies in the top ten. The sequencing here drew on CD4+ T cells from blood, taken before SARS-CoV-2 vaccination. The origin of the receptors is a human donor who had recovered from COVID-19.

The chain recombines TRBV20-1 with TRBJ2-1; TRBD2 matches at 8 bases. The CDR3 extends over 16 amino acids. After removal of 5 bases from V and 0 bases from J, the junction contained 9 bases not matched to a gene. Germline CDR1 and CDR2: DFQATT and SNEGSKA (reference sequence). Written as DNA, the CDR3 is TGCAGTGCTCATAATCAGCGGGAGATCTCCTACAATGAGCAGTTCTTC. Protein sequence: CSAHNQREISYNEQFF.

J is TRBJ1-4 and V is TRBV7-9, with D possibly TRBD1 on 6 matching bases. This CDR3 is 12 amino acids long. Between the trimmed V and J ends, which lost 5 bases and 8 bases, there was a span of 9 bases. Germline CDR1 SEHNR, CDR2 FQNEAQ (reference sequence). The CDR3 protein is CASSVDREKLFF. The DNA of the CDR3 is TGTGCCAGCAGCGTCGACAGGGAAAAACTGTTTTTT.

The count of this clonotype is one. The genes are TRBV11-2 and TRBJ2-7; 8 positions match TRBD2. V lost 1 base and J lost 5; bases outside the gene matches: 4. The V gene's germline CDR1 is SGHAT and CDR2 FQNNGV. The CDR3 totals 14 residues. The CDR3 region has the DNA TGTGCCAGCAGCTTAGGACTAGCGAGGAACGAGCAGTACTTC. The encoded protein is CASSLGLARNEQYF. Using reference TRBV11-2 and TRBJ2-7 for the parts outside the CDR3, the full variable domain is EAGVAQSPRYKIIEKRQSVAFWCNPISGHATLYWYQQILGQGPKLLIQFQNNGVVDDSQLPKDRFSAERLKGVDSTLKIQPAKLEDSAVYLCASSLGLARNEQYFGPGTRLTVT.

V and J are TRBV13 and TRBJ2-3, with TRBD2 matching 13 bases. The CDR3 covers 20 residues. V lost 5 bases, J lost 4 bases, and 18 bases stayed unmatched. The germline gives CDR1 PRHDT, CDR2 FYEKMQ (reference sequence). CDR3 sequence: CASSVPGLAGRPASPDTQYF. The CDR3, as DNA: TGTGCCAGCAGCGTTCCGGGACTAGCGGGGAGACCTGCATCCCCAGATACGCAGTATTTT.

This chain links TRBV5-6 with TRBJ1-1; D unclear. Germline assignment: CDR1 SGHDT and CDR2 YYEEEE. V gave up 3 bases and J gave up 1 base, with 16 bases separating them. The CDR3 runs 16 residues. The CDR3 nucleotides read TGTGCCAGCAGCTCGTTTAACCCTCTTTGGAACACTGAAGCTTTCTTT. It encodes CASSSFNPLWNTEAFF.